The rows below give T cell receptor beta chains drawn from one sample of a study of regulatory T cells in long-lasting Graves disease. TCRdb reanalysed the multiplex PCR reads using MiXCR and keeps one entry per CDR3 protein. The sample has more than 300,000 distinct CDR3 sequences, 12% seen once. These data were likewise used in another study, on T cells in Graves' hyperthyroidism and ophthalmopathy.

The specimen comprised peripheral blood mononuclear cells (PBMCs), sampled at new diagnosis, from a patient treated with antithyroid drugs. These receptors came from a woman under 30 with Graves disease. CDR3s include the opening cysteine and the closing phenylalanine or tryptophan. A D gene is named only where the DNA matches it firmly. Expanded clones are given a class, and other clones once, few, many or no size at all.

D gene,V gene,clone size,J gene,CDR3 DNA,CDR3 protein
TRBD1,TRBV6-5,-,TRBJ1-5,TGTGCCAGCAGTTACGCCGGGACAGGGGTAAATCAGCCCCAGCATTTT,CASSYAGTGVNQPQHF
-,TRBV4-3,few,TRBJ2-1,TGCGCCAGCAGCCAAGAAGGCTATTACAATGAGCAGTTCTTC,CASSQEGYYNEQFF
TRBD2,TRBV3-1,many,TRBJ2-3,TGTGCCAGCAGCCAAGCGGGAGGGCCAGCAGATACGCAGTATTTT,CASSQAGGPADTQYF
TRBD1,TRBV5-4,-,TRBJ1-5,TGTGCCACCCAATCGGGACAGGGTAATCAGCCCCAGCATTTT,CATQSGQGNQPQHF
-,TRBV12-3/TRBV12-4,many,TRBJ2-5,TGTGCCAGCAGTTTCCGCTGGGGAACCAGACAAGAGACCCAGTACTTC,CASSFRWGTRQETQYF
TRBD2,TRBV29-1,many,TRBJ2-1,TGCAGCGTGCAACCACTAGCGGGAGTCTACAATGAGCAGTTCTTC,CSVQPLAGVYNEQFF
-,TRBV2,many,TRBJ2-7,TGTGCCAGCAGTGAAGTGTACGAGCAGTACTTC,CASSEVYEQYF
TRBD1,TRBV4-1,-,TRBJ1-5,TGCGCCAGCAGCGCATGGACAGGGAACAGTCAGCCCCAGCATTTT,CASSAWTGNSQPQHF
-,TRBV12-3/TRBV12-4,many,TRBJ2-7,TGTGCCAGCAGACGGGACACCTCGTACGAGCAGTACTTC,CASRRDTSYEQYF
TRBD2,TRBV7-9,-,TRBJ2-1,TGTGCCAGCAGCTTAGTAAGGCTAGCGGGGGCCAATGAGCAGTTCTTC,CASSLVRLAGANEQFF
TRBD2,TRBV20-1,-,TRBJ2-7,TGCAGTGCCCACCAGACTAGCGGCCTATCCGGCCGGCACGAGCAGTACTTC,CSAHQTSGLSGRHEQYF
-,TRBV28,few,TRBJ2-1,TGTGCCAGCACAATAAAGGGACATTTTAACAATGAGCAGTTCTTC,CASTIKGHFNNEQFF
TRBD1,TRBV12-3/TRBV12-4,many,TRBJ2-1,TGTGCCAGCAGCCCGGGACAGTTCTACAATGAGCAGTTCTTC,CASSPGQFYNEQFF
-,TRBV7-9,many,TRBJ1-1,TGTGCCAGCAGCTTAGAGGGTATCCGGGGGCAAGGCACTGAAGCTTTCTTT,CASSLEGIRGQGTEAFF
-,TRBV12-3/TRBV12-4,many,TRBJ2-5,TGTGCCAGCAGTTCCGACAGAGACCAAGAGACCCAGTACTTC,CASSSDRDQETQYF
-,TRBV18,many,TRBJ1-6,TGTGCCAGCTCACCCCCGACACTTTTCCCCCTCCACTTT,CASSPPTLFPLHF
TRBD1,TRBV5-1,-,TRBJ2-1,TGCGCCAGCAGCCCGACAGGGGCCCTCTACAATGAGCAGTTCTTC,CASSPTGALYNEQFF